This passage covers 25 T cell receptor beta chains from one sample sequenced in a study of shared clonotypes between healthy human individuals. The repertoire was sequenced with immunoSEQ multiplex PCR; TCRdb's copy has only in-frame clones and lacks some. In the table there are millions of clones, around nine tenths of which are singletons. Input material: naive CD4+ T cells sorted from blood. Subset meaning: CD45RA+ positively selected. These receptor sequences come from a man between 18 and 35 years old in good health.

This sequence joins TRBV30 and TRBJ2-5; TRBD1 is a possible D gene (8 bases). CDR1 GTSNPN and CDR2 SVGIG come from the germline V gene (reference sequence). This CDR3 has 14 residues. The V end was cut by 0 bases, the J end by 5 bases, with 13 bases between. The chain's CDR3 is CAWSVQGGRETQYF. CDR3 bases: TGTGCCTGGAGTGTACAGGGGGGGCGCGAGACCCAGTACTTC.

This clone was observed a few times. The CDR3 is CASSESVGAPYEQYF. The CDR3 bases are TGCGCCAGCAGTGAAAGTGTTGGGGCCCCCTACGAGCAGTACTTC. The J gene is TRBJ2-7, the V gene TRBV10-1, with D maybe TRBD1 (5 bases). Trimming took off 3 bases at V and 2 bases at J, with 14 bases between the two ends. Germline CDR1 WNHNN, CDR2 SYGVQD (reference sequence). The CDR3 length is 15 residues.

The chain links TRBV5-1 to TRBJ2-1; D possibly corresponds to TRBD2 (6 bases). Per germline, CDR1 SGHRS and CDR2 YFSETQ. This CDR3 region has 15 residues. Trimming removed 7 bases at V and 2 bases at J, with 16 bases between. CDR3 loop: CASRGLPQTYNEQFF. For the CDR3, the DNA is TGCGCCAGCCGGGGACTCCCACAAACCTACAATGAGCAGTTCTTC.

The CDR3 loop reads CASRLDGNYGYTF. The CDR3 nucleotides read TGTGCCAGCAGACTCGACGGGAACTATGGCTACACCTTC. V is TRBV14 and J is TRBJ1-2; D not resolved. Germline V gene sequence: CDR1 SGHDN, CDR2 FVKESK. The CDR3 spans 13 residues. Trimming stripped 6 bases from V and 2 bases from J, with 10 bases between.

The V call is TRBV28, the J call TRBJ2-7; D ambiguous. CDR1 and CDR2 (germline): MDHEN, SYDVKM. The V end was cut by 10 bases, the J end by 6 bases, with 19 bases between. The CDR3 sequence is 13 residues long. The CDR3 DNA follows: TGTGCCACGAGACCCACGCTCCTCCCCGAGCAGTACTTC. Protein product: CATRPTLLPEQYF.

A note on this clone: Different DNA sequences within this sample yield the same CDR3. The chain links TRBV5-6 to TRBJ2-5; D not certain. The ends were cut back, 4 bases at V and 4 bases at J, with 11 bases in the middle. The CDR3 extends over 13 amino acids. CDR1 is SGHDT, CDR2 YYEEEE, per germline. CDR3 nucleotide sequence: TGTGCCAGCAGCCAGGACCGAGGAGAGACCCAGTACTTC. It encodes CASSQDRGETQYF.

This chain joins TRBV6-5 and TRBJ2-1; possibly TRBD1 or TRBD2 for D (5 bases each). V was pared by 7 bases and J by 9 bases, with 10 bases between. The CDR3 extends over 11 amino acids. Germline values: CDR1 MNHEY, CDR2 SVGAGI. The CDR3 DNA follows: TGTGCCAGCAAATCTGGGGGTGAGCAGTTCTTC. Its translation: CASKSGGEQFF.

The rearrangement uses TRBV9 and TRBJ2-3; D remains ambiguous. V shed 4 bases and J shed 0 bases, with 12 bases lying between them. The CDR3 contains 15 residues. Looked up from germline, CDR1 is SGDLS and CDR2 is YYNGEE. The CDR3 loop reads CASSIDGTSTDTQYF. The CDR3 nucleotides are TGTGCCAGCAGCATAGACGGCACTAGCACAGATACGCAGTATTTT.

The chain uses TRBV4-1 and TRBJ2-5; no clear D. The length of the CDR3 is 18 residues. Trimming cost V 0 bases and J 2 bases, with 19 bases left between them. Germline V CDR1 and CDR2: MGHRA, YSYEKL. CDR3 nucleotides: TGCGCCAGCAGCCAAGATCGGGCAAGGTCCATCGCGCAAGAGACCCAGTACTTC. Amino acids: CASSQDRARSIAQETQYF.

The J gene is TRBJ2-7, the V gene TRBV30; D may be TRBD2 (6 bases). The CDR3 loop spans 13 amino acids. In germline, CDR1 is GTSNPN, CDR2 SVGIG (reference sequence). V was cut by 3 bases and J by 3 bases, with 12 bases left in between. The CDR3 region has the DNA TGTGCCTGGAGACGACGCGGGGTCTACGAGCAGTACTTC. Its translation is CAWRRRGVYEQYF.

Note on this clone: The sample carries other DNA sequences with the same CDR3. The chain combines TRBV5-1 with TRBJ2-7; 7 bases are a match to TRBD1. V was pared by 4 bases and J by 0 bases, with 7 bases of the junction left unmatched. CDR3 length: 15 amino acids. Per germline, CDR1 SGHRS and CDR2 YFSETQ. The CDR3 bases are TGCGCCAGCAGCCCGGGACAGTCTACCTCCTACGAGCAGTACTTC. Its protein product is CASSPGQSTSYEQYF.

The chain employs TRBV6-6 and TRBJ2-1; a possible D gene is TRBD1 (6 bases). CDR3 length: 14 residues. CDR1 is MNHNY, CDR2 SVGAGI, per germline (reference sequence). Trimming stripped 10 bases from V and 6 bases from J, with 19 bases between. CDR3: CATSFRGLGNEQFF. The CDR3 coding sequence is TGTGCCACTTCTTTCAGGGGCCTGGGCAATGAGCAGTTCTTC.

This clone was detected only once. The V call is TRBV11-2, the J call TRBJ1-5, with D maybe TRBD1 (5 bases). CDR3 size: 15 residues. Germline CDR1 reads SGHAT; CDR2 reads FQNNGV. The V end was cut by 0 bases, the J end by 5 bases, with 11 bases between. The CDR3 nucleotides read TGTGCCAGCAGCTTAGATGGGGGGACGGATCAGCCCCAGCATTTT. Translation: CASSLDGGTDQPQHF.

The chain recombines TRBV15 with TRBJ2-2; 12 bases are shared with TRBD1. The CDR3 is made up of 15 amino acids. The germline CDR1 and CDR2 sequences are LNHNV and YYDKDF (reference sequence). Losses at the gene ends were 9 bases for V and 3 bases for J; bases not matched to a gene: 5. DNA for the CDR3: TGTGCCACTTTGGGGACAGGGGGCTACACCGGGGAGCTGTTTTTT. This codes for CATLGTGGYTGELFF.

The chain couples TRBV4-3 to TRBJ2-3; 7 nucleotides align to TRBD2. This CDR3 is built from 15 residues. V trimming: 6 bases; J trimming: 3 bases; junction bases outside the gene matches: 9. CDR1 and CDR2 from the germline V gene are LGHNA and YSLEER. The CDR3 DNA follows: TGCGCCAGCAGTCCTTCTAGCGGACCGACAGATACGCAGTATTTT. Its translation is CASSPSSGPTDTQYF.

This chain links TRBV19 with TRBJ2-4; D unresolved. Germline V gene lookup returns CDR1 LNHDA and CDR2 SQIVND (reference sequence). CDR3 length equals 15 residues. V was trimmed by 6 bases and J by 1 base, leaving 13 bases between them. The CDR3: CASRSWGWAKNIQYF. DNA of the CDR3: TGTGCCAGTAGGTCGTGGGGTTGGGCCAAAAACATTCAGTACTTC.

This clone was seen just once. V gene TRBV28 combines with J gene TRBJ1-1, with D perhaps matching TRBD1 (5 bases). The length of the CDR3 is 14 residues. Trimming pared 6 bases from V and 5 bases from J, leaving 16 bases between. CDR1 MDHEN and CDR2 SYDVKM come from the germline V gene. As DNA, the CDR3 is TGTGCCAGCAGCCCTATCGGGGGGTCAACTGAAGCTTTCTTT. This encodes CASSPIGGSTEAFF.

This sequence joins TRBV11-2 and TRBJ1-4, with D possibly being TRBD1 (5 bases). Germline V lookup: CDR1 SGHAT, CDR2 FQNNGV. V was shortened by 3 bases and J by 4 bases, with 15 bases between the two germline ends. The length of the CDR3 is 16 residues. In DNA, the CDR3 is TGTGCCAGCAGCTTGGGCAACAGGTTCCTTAATGAAAAACTGTTTTTT. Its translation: CASSLGNRFLNEKLFF.

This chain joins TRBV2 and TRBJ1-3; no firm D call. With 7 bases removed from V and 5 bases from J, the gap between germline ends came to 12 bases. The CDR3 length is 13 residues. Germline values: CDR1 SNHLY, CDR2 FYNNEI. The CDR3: CASNGEGRNTIYF. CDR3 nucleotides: TGTGCCAGCAATGGGGAAGGTAGAAACACCATATATTTT.

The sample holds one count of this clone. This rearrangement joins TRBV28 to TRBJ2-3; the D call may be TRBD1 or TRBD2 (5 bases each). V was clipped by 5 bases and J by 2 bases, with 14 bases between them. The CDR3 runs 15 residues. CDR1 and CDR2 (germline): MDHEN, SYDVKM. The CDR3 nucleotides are TGTGCCAGCAGTGAGCCAGGGACCTCCACAGATACGCAGTATTTT. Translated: CASSEPGTSTDTQYF.

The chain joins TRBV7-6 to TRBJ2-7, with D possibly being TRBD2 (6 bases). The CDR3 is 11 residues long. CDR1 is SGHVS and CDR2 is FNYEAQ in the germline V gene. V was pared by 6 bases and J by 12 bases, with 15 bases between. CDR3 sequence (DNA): TGTGCCAGCAGTCAGGACCGGGAGTGGTACTTC. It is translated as CASSQDREWYF.

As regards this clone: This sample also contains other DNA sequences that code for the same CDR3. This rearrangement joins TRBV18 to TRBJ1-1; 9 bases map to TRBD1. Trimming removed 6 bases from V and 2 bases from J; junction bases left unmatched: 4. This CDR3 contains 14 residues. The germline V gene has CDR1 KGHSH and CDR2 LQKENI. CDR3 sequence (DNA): TGTGCCAGCTCCCAGGACAGGGGTAACACTGAAGCTTTCTTT. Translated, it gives CASSQDRGNTEAFF.

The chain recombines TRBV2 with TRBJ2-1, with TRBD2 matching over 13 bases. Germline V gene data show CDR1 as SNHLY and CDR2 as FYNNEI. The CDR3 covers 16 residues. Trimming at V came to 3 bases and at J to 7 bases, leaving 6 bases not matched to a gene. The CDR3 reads CASSDEWTSGGNEQFF. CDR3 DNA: TGTGCCAGCAGTGACGAATGGACTAGCGGGGGAAATGAGCAGTTCTTC.

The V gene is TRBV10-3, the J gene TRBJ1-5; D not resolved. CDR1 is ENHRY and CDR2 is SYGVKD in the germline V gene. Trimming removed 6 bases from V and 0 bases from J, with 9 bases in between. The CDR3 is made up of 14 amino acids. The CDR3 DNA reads TGTGCCATCAGCCCCGACGGTAGCAATCAGCCCCAGCATTTT. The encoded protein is CAISPDGSNQPQHF.

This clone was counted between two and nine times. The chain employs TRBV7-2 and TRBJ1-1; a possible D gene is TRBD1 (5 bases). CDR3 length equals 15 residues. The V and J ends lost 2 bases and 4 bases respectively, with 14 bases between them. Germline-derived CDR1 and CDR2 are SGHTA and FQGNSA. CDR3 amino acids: CASSLRQGEGTEAFF. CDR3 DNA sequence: TGTGCCAGCAGCTTACGTCAAGGGGAAGGCACTGAAGCTTTCTTT.